The clone carrying this T cell receptor beta chain occurred a few times. Its antigen is unidentified. The data were obtained in a study of T cell repertoires in cytomegalovirus infection. Across the study: CMV infection together with matching HLA type was indicated by public TCR beta signatures. Overall study results and limits: CMV carriers having the relevant HLA were flagged by cumulative public TCR beta family frequency. Dominating the ex vivo response were TCR beta clonotypes that were CMV-specific and HLA-C-restricted.

TCRdb processed the reads anew with MiXCR; each CDR3 protein has one entry. The sample holds about 190,000 distinct CDR3 sequences, approximately 9.6% seen once. Germline V lookup: CDR1 MNHEY, CDR2 SVGEGT. J gave up 0 bases and V 6 bases, and 2 bases lay outside the gene matches. This CDR3 is built from 15 residues. Sequenced material: PBMCs. This TCR came from a human donor in good health (CMV status not recorded). Some clones in this sample may be carry-over from other donors' samples. V usage is TRBV6-2 or TRBV6-3 and J usage is TRBJ2-6; 7 bases are a match to TRBD1. The CDR3 nucleotides are TGTGCCAGCAGAAGGGACAGCTCTGGGGCCAACGTCCTGACTTTC. This encodes CASRRDSSGANVLTF.